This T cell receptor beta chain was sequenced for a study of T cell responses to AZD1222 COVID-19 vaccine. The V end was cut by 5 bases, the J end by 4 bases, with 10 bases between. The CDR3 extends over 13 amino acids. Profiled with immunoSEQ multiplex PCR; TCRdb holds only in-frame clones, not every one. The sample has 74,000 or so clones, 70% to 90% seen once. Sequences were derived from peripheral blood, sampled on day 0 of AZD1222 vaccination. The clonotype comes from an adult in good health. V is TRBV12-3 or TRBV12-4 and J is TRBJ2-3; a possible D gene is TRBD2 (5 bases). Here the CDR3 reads CASSVGGPDTQYF. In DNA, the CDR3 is TGTGCCAGCAGTGTCGGCGGGCCAGATACGCAGTATTTT.